This is a list of T cell receptor beta chains from one sample in a study of cytomegalovirus exposure and HLA in healthy donors. Data came from immunoSEQ multiplex PCR; TCRdb stores just in-frame clones and leaves some out. The data contain about 190,000 clones, 78% of them singletons. Sequencing was carried out using PBMCs. Receptors were obtained from a woman younger than 45 in good health and CMV-seropositive. The CDR3 runs from the conserved cysteine through the conserved F or W. Fields, in order: V gene, CDR3 protein.

>TRBV5-8
CASSPGLASDTQYF
>TRBV7-6
CASSPPGYEQYF
>TRBV4-2
CASSQERDTFYGYTF
>TRBV4-1
CASSLTHRDYEQYF
>TRBV4-1
CASSQWDRVDEQFF
>TRBV4-3
CASSQGTGRSEQYF
>TRBV6-4
CASRRSGLAGVHTGELFF
>TRBV5-1
CASSPTSGVREQYF
>TRBV10-3
CAISDPRDRLTDTQYF
>TRBV5-6
CASSLLAGIYNEQFF
>TRBV25-1
CASSESYEEGHGYTF
>TRBV9
CASSGGWGPTYNEQFF
>TRBV27
CASSLFSGLAGDPESNEQFF
>TRBV6-5
CASSSGSGWETQYF
>TRBV9
CASSVGDIYEQYF
>TRBV5-4
CASSSPAGGENEQFF
>TRBV6-6
CASSMSGSYNEQFF
>TRBV4-2
CASSQAGTSGSNTYEQYF
>TRBV5-1
CASSRRQGATEAFF
>TRBV7-9
CASSLAPSSSEQFF